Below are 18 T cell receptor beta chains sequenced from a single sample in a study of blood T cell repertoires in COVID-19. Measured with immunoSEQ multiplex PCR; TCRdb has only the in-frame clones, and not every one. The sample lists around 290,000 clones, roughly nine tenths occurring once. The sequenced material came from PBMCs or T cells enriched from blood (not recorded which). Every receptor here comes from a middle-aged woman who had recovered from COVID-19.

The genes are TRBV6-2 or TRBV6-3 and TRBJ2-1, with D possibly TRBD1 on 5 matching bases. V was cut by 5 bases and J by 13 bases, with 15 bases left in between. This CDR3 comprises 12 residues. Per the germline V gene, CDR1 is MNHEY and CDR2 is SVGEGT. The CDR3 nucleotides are TGTGCCAGCAGTGCACAGGTCCAGGTTCAGTTCTTC. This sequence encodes CASSAQVQVQFF.

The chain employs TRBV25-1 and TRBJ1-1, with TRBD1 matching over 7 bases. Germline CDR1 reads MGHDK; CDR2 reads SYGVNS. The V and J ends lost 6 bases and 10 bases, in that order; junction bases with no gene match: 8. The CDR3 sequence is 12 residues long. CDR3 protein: CASRHDQGVAFF. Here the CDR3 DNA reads TGTGCCAGCAGACACGACCAGGGGGTAGCTTTCTTT.

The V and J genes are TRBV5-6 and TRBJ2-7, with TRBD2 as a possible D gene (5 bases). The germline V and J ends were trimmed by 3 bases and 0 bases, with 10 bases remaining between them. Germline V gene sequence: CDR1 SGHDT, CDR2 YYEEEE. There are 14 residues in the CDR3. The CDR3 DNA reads TGTGCCAGCAGCTATCTAGCCGGCTCCTACGAGCAGTACTTC. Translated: CASSYLAGSYEQYF.

The CDR3 nucleotides read TGCGCCAGCAGCCGGGTAATGGAGACGTGGGATACGCAGTATTTT. Its protein product is CASSRVMETWDTQYF. This chain joins TRBV5-1 and TRBJ2-3; unclear D gene. From germline, CDR1 is SGHRS and CDR2 YFSETQ. The CDR3 length is 15 residues. V lost 4 bases, J lost 6 bases, and 18 bases lay in between.

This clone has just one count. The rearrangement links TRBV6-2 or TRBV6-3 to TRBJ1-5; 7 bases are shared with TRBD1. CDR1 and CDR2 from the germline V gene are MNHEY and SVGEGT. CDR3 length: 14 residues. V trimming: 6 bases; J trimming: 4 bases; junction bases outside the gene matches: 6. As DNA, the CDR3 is TGTGCCAGCAGCAGACAGGGTGGAAATCAGCCCCAGCATTTT. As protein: CASSRQGGNQPQHF.

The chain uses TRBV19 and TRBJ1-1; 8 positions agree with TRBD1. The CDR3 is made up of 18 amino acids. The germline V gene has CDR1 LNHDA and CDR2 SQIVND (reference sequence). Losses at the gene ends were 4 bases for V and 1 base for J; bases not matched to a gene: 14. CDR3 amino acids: CASSRTGSRQGTNTEAFF. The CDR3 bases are TGTGCCAGTAGTAGGACGGGTTCGCGACAGGGGACGAACACTGAAGCTTTCTTT.

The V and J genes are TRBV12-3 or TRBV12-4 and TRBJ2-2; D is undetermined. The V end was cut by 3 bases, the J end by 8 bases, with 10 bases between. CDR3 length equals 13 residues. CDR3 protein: CASSFGPAGELFF. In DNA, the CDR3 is TGTGCCAGCAGTTTCGGTCCCGCAGGGGAGCTGTTTTTT.

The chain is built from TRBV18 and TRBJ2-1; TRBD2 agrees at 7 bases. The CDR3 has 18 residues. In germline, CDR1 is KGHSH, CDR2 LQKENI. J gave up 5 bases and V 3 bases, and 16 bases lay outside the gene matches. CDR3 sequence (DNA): TGTGCCAGCTCACCTGGCCCCGATAAAGCGGGATTCCACAATGAGCAGTTCTTC. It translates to CASSPGPDKAGFHNEQFF.

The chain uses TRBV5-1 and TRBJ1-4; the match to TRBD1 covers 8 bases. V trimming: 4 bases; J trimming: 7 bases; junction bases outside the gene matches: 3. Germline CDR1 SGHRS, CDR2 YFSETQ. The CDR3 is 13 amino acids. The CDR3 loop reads CASSEDRAEKLFF. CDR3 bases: TGCGCCAGCAGCGAGGACAGGGCTGAAAAACTGTTTTTT.

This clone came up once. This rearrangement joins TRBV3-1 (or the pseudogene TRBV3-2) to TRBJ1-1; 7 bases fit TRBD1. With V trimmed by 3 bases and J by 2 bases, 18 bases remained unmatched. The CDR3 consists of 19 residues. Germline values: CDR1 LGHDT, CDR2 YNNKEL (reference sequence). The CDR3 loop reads CASSHPRGLPSQENTEAFF. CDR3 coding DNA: TGTGCCAGCAGCCACCCAAGGGGGCTCCCAAGCCAAGAAAACACTGAAGCTTTCTTT.

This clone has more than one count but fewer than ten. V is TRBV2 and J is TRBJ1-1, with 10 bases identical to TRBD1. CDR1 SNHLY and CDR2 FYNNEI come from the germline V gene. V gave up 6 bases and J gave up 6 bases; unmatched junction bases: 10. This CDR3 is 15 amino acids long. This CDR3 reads CASSLSPGQGPEAFF. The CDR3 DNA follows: TGTGCCAGCAGCCTGTCCCCGGGACAGGGGCCTGAAGCTTTCTTT.

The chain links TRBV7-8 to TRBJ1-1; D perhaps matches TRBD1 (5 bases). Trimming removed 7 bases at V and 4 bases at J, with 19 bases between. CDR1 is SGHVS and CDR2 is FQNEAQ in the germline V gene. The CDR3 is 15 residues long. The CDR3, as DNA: TGTGCCAGCACGCCCAAAGACAGCCCTGGCACTGAAGCTTTCTTT. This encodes CASTPKDSPGTEAFF. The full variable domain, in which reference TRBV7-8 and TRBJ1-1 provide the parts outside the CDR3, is GAGVSQSPRYKVAKRGQDVALRCDPISGHVSLFWYQQALGQGPEFLTYFQNEAQLDKSGLPSDRFFAERPEGSVSTLKIQRTQQEDSAVYLCASTPKDSPGTEAFFGQGTRLTVV.

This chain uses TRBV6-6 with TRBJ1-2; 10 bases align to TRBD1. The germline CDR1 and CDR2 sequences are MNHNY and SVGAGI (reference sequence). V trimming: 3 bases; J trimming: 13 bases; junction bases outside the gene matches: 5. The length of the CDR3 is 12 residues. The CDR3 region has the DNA TGTGCCAGCAGTTATGGACAGGGGGAGGGCACCTTC. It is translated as CASSYGQGEGTF.

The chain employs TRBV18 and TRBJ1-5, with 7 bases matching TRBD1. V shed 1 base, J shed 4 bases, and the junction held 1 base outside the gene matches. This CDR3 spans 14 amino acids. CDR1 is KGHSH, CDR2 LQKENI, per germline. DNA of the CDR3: TGTGCCAGCTCACCACGACAGGGTAATCAGCCCCAGCATTTT. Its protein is CASSPRQGNQPQHF. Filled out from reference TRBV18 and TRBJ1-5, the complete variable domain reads NAGVMQNPRHLVRRRGQEARLRCSPMKGHSHVYWYRQLPEEGLKFMVYLQKENIIDESGMPKERFSAEFPKEGPSILRIQQVVRGDSAAYFCASSPRQGNQPQHFGDGTRLSIL.

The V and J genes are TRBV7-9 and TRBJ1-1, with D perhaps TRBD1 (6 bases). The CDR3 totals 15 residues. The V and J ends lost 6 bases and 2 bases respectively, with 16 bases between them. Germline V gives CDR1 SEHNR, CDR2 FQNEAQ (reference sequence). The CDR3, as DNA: TGTGCCAGCAGACAAGGGGGGGACACCAACACTGAAGCTTTCTTT. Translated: CASRQGGDTNTEAFF.

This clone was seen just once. CDR3 residues: CASNLDRAIRYTF. The CDR3 DNA follows: TGTGCCAGCAACCTGGACAGGGCGATACGCTACACCTTC. The gene calls are TRBV7-2 and TRBJ1-2; 8 bases match TRBD1. The CDR3 length is 13 residues. J lost 9 bases, V lost 7 bases, and 10 bases had no gene match. Germline V lookup: CDR1 SGHTA, CDR2 FQGNSA.

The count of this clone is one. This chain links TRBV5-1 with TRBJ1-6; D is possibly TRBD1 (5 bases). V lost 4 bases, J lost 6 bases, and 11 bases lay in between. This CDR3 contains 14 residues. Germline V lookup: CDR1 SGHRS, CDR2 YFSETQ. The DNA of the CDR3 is TGCGCCAGCAGCCAAGGGGTGTTTAATTCACCCCTCCACTTT. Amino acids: CASSQGVFNSPLHF. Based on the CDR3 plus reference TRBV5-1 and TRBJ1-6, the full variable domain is KAGVTQTPRYLIKTRGQQVTLSCSPISGHRSVSWYQQTPGQGLQFLFEYFSETQRNKGNFPGRFSGRQFSNSRSEMNVSTLELGDSALYLCASSQGVFNSPLHFGNGTRLTVT.

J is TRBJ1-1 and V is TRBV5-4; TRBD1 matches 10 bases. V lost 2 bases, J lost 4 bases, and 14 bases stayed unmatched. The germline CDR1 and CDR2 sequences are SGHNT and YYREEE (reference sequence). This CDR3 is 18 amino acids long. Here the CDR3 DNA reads TGTGCCAGCAGCTTACCACCGGGACAGGGGCACGGGTTCACTGAAGCTTTCTTT. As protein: CASSLPPGQGHGFTEAFF.